This T cell receptor (beta chain) was retrieved from a study of cytomegalovirus exposure and HLA in healthy donors. Study information: Among some 400 genotyped donors, around 80% fell in the Caucasian-associated ancestry cluster.

The primer mix had 60 Vbeta and 13 Jbeta primers. TCRdb's table, derived via immunoSEQ multiplex PCR, lists solely in-frame clones and lacks some. The sample includes approximately 180,000 clones, more than 60% of them seen just once. J was trimmed by 2 bases and V by 6 bases; bases with no gene match: 8. The germline gives CDR1 ENHRY, CDR2 SYGVKD. The CDR3 runs 17 residues. The sequenced material came from PBMCs. This sequence originates from a woman under 40 in good health and CMV-seropositive. V usage is TRBV10-3 and J usage is TRBJ2-1, with 12 bases fitting TRBD2. CDR3 in amino acids: CAIRLAGGPKTYNEQFF. The CDR3 nucleotides are TGTGCCATCAGGCTAGCGGGAGGGCCAAAGACCTACAATGAGCAGTTCTTC.